This T cell receptor (beta chain) was captured in a study of blood T cell repertoires in COVID-19. Study background: The cDNA or gDNA used as material had been derived from T cells, B-cell-depleted T cells, or PBMCs.

Source study methods: For nucleated cells, counts were estimated from reference gene primer amplification. The assay was immunoSEQ multiplex PCR, and TCRdb's table has in-frame clones only and misses some. V, J and clone size are taken as reported in that table, and D and trimming were inferred from the DNA itself. This table has about 250,000 clones, roughly 85% appearing once. The CDR3 contains 14 residues. With 7 bases clipped from V and 8 bases from J, the junction kept 8 bases outside the gene matches. CDR1 is LNHDA and CDR2 is SQIVND in the germline V gene (reference sequence). This rearrangement joins TRBV19 to TRBJ1-4; 9 bases are a match to TRBD1. Sequenced sample: peripheral blood. The clonotype was recovered from a woman aged 30 to 39 with active or convalescent COVID-19. This CDR3 reads CASTTDRGAEKLFF. In DNA, the CDR3 is TGTGCCAGTACCACGGACAGGGGAGCAGAAAAACTGTTTTTT.